Listed here is a single T cell receptor (beta chain). This record belongs to a study of blood T cell repertoires in COVID-19. As processed by the authors: Amplified reference gene primers provided the basis for estimating nucleated cell counts. Method: immunoSEQ multiplex PCR; TCRdb's copy keeps in-frame clones and lacks some. V and J calls and clone size are given by that table; D and trimming were obtained from the DNA. The sample lists 90,000 to 120,000 clones, around nine tenths seen once, with around 1.3% in the top ten. What was sequenced was peripheral blood. The receptor was derived from a young woman with acute or convalescent COVID-19.

The CDR3 loop is CASSKVGLAGSTDTQYF. CDR3 bases: TGTGCCAGCAGCAAAGTCGGCCTAGCGGGGAGCACAGATACGCAGTATTTT. This sequence joins TRBV21-1 and TRBJ2-3; the table's TRBD2 call for D was not verified on the DNA. TRBV21-1 is an annotated pseudogene. The CDR3 loop spans 17 amino acids.